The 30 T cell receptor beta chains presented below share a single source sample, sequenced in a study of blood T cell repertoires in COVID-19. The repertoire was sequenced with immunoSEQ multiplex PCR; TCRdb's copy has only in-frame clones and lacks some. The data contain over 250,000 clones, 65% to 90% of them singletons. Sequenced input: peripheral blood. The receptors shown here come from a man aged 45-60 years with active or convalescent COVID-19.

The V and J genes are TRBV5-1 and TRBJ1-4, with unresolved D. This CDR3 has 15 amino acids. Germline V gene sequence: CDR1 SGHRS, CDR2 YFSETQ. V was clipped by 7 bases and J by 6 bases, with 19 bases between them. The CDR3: CASALEGASHEKLFF. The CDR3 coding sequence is TGCGCCAGCGCTTTGGAGGGCGCCTCCCATGAAAAACTGTTTTTT.

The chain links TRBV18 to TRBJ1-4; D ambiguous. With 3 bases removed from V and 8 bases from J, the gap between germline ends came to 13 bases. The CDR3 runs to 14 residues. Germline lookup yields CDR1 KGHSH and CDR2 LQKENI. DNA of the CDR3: TGTGCCAGCTCACCCCAGAGGGTCCACGAAAAACTGTTTTTT. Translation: CASSPQRVHEKLFF.

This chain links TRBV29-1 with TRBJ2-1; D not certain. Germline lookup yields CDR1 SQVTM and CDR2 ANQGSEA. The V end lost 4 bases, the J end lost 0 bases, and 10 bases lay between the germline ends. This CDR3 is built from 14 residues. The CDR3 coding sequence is TGCAGCGTTGTTCGCGGCAACTCCTACAATGAGCAGTTCTTC. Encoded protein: CSVVRGNSYNEQFF.

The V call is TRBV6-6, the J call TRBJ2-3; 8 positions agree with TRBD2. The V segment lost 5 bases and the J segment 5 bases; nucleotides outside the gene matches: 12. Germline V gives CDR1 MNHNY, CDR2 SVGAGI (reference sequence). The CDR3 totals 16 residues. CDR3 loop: CASSPNQREWGDTQYF. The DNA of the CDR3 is TGTGCCAGCAGTCCCAACCAGCGGGAGTGGGGAGATACGCAGTATTTT.

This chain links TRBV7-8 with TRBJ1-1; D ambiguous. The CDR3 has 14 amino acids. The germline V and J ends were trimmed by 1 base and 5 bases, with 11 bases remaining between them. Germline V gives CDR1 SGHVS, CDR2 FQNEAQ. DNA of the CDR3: TGTGCCAGCAGCTTAGGAGGGCTCCCGACTGAAGCTTTCTTT. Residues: CASSLGGLPTEAFF.

CDR3 bases: TGTGCCAGCAGCCCAGGGATGAGGAGCTTGGACGAGCAGTACTTC. This encodes CASSPGMRSLDEQYF. The V gene is TRBV9, the J gene TRBJ2-7, with D perhaps TRBD1 (5 bases). The CDR3 totals 15 residues. V was cut by 4 bases and J by 5 bases, with 19 bases left in between. Per the germline V gene, CDR1 is SGDLS and CDR2 is YYNGEE.

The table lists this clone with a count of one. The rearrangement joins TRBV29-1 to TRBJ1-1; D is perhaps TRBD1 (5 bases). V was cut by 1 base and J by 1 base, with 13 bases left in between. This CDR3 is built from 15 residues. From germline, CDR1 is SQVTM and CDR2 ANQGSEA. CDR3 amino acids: CSVEGRAAGNTEAFF. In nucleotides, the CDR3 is TGCAGCGTTGAAGGCAGGGCAGCGGGGAACACTGAAGCTTTCTTT.

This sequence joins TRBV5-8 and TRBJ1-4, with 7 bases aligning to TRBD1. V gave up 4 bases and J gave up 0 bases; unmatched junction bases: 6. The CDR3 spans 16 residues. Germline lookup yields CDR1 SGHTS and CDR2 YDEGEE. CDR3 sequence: CASSQGQETTNEKLFF. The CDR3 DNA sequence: TGTGCCAGCAGCCAAGGACAGGAGACAACTAATGAAAAACTGTTTTTT. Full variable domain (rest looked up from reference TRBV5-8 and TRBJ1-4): EAGVTQSPTHLIKTRGQQATLRCSPISGHTSVYWYQQALGLGLQFLLWYDEGEERNRGNFPPRFSGRQFPNYSSELNVNALELEDSALYLCASSQGQETTNEKLFFGSGTQLSVL.

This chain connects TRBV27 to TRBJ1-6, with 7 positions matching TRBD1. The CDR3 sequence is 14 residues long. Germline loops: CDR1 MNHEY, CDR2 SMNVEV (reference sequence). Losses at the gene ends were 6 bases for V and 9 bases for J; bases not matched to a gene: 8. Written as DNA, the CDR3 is TGTGCCAGCAGGTGGACAGGATCCGGTTCACCCCTCCACTTT. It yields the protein CASRWTGSGSPLHF.

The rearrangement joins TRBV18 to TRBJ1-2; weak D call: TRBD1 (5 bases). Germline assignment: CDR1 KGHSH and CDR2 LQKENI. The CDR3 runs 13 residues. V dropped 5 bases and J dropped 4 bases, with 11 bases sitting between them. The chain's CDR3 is CASSNTGTYGYTF. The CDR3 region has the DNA TGTGCCAGCTCAAATACAGGCACCTATGGCTACACCTTC.

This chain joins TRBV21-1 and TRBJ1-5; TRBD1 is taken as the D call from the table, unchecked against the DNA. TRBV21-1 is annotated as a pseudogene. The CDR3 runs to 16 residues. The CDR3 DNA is TGTGCCAGCAGCAAAGCTAAGCGACAGGGGCATCAGCCCCAGCATTTT. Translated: CASSKAKRQGHQPQHF.

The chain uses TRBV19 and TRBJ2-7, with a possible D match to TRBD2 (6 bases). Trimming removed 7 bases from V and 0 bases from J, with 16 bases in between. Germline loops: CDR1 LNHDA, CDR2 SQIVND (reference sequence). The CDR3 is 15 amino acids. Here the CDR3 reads CASNWPEGSSYEQYF. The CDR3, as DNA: TGTGCCAGTAATTGGCCGGAGGGGAGCTCCTACGAGCAGTACTTC. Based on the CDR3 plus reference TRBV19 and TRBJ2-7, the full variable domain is DGGITQSPKYLFRKEGQNVTLSCEQNLNHDAMYWYRQDPGQGLRLIYYSQIVNDFQKGDIAEGYSVSREKKESFPLTVTSAQKNPTAFYLCASNWPEGSSYEQYFGPGTRLTVT.

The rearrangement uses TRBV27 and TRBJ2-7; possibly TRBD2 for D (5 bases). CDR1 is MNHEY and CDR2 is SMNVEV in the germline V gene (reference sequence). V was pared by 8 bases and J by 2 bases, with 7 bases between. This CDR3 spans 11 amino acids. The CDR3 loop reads CASGLPYEQYF. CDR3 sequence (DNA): TGTGCCAGCGGACTTCCCTACGAGCAGTACTTC.

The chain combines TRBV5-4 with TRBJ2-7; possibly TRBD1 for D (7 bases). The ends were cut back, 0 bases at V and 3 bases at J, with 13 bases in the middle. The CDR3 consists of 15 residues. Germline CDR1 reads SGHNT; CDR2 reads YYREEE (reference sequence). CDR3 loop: CASSLGTTGVYEQYF. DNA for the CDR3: TGTGCCAGCAGCTTGGGGACTACAGGGGTCTACGAGCAGTACTTC.

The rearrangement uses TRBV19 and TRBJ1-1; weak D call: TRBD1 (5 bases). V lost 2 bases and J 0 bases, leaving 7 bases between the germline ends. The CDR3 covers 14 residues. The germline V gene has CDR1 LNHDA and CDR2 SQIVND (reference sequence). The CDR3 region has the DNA TGTGCCAGTAGTATACCAGGGATGAACACTGAAGCTTTCTTT. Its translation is CASSIPGMNTEAFF.

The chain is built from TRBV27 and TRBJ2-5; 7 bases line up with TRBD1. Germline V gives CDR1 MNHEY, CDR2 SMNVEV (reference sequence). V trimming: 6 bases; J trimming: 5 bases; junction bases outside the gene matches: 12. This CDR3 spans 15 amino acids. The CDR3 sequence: CASSSTDDRVETQYF. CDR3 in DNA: TGTGCCAGCAGCTCTACCGACGACAGGGTGGAGACCCAGTACTTC.

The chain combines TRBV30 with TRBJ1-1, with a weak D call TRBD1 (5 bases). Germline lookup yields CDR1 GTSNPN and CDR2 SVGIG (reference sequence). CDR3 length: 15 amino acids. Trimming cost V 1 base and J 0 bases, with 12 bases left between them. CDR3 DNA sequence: TGTGCCTGGAGTGAGGGAGGGACGATGAACACTGAAGCTTTCTTT. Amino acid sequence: CAWSEGGTMNTEAFF.

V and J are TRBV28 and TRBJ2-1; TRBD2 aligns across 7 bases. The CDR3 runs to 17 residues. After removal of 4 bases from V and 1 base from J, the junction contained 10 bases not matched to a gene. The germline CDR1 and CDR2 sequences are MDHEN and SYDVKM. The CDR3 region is CASSSPREGKSYNEQFF. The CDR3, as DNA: TGTGCCAGCAGTTCCCCCAGGGAGGGCAAATCCTACAATGAGCAGTTCTTC.

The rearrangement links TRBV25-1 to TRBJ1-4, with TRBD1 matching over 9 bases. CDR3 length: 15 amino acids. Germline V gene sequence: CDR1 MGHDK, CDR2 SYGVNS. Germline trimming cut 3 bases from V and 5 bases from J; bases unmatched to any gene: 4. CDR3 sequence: CASSEGTGSNEKLFF. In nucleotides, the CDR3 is TGTGCCAGCAGTGAGGGGACAGGGTCAAATGAAAAACTGTTTTTT.

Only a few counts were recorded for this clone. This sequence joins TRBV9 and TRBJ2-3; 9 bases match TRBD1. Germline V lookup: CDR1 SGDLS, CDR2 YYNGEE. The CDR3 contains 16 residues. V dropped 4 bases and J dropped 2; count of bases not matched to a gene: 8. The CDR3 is CASSPRQGVVTDTQYF. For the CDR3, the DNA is TGTGCCAGCAGCCCAAGACAGGGGGTGGTCACAGATACGCAGTATTTT.

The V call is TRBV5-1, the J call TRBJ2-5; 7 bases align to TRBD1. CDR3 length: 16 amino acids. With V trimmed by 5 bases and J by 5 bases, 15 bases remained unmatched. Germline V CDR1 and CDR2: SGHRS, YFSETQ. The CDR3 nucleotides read TGCGCCAGCAGTTCCTTGATCAAGGGCAGGGGGGAGACCCAGTACTTC. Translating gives CASSSLIKGRGETQYF.

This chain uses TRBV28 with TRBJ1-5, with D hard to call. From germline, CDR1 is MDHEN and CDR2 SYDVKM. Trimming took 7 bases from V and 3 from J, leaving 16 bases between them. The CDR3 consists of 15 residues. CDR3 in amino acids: CASTILGGPNQPQHF. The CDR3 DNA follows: TGTGCCAGCACCATCCTCGGAGGGCCCAATCAGCCCCAGCATTTT. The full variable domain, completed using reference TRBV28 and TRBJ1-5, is DVKVTQSSRYLVKRTGEKVFLECVQDMDHENMFWYRQDPGLGLRLIYFSYDVKMKEKGDIPEGYSVSREKKERFSLILESASTNQTSMYLCASTILGGPNQPQHFGDGTRLSIL.

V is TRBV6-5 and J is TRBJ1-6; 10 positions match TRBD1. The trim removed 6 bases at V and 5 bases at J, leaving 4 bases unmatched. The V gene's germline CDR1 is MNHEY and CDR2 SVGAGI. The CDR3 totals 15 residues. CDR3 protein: CASRRGTGDNSPLHF. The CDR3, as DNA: TGTGCCAGCAGACGCGGGACAGGGGATAATTCACCCCTCCACTTT.

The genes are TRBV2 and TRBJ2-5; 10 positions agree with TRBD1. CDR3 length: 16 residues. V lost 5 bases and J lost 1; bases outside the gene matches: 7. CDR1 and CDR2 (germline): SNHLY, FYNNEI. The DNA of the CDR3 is TGTGCCAGCAGTTACCGGGACAGGGGTCTCCAAGAGACCCAGTACTTC. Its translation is CASSYRDRGLQETQYF.

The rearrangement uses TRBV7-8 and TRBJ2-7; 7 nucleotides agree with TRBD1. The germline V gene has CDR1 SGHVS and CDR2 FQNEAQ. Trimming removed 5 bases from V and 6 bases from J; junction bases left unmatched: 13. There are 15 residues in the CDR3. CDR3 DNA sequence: TGTGCCAGCAGCCCGGACAGGTTCAAGATCCCCGAGCAGTACTTC. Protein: CASSPDRFKIPEQYF.

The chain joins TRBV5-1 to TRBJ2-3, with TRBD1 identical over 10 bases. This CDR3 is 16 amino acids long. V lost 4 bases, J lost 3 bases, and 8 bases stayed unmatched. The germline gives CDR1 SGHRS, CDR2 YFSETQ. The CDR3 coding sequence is TGCGCCAGCAGCCCATCGACAGGGGGCAAGACAGATACGCAGTATTTT. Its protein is CASSPSTGGKTDTQYF.

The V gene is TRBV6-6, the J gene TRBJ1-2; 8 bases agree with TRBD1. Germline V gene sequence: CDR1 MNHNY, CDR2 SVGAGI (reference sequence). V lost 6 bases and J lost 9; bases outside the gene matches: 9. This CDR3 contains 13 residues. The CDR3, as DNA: TGTGCCAGCAGGACAGGGGACAAGATTCGCTACACCTTC. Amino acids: CASRTGDKIRYTF.

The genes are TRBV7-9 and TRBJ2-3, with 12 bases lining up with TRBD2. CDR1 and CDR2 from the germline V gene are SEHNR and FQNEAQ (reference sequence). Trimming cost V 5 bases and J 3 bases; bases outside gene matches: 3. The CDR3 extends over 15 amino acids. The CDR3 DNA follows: TGTGCCAGCAGCCGGACTAGCGGGAATACAGATACGCAGTATTTT. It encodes CASSRTSGNTDTQYF.

The CDR3 loop reads CASSPGTSGTRADTQYF. DNA of the CDR3: TGTGCCAGTAGTCCCGGGACTAGCGGGACACGGGCAGATACGCAGTATTTT. The chain is built from TRBV19 and TRBJ2-3; 13 bases line up with TRBD2. This CDR3 has 17 residues. V trimming: 5 bases; J trimming: 4 bases; junction bases outside the gene matches: 9. Germline V CDR1 and CDR2: LNHDA, SQIVND (reference sequence).

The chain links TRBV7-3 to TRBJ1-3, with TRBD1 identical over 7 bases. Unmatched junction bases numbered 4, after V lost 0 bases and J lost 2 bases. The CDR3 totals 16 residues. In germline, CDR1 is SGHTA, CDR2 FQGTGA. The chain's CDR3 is CASSLTGTVAGNTIYF. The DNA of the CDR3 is TGTGCCAGCAGCTTAACGGGGACAGTCGCTGGAAACACCATATATTTT.